This record looks at one T cell receptor (delta chain) sequence and its context. This clone qualifies as large (0.1 to 1%). It has no known antigen specificity. The record has no base qualities; no much larger clone is one base away. The same CDR3 also results from other DNA sequences found in this sample. Preparation of the library involved 5' RACE. For each sample, RNA was extracted from around 10,000 sorted cells with the RNeasy Micro Kit. To build the libraries, template-switch reverse transcription was performed and then the CDR3gamma and CDR3delta regions were amplified by PCR. The amplicons were sequenced on an Illumina MiSeq with the V2 300 kit, which gave 150 bp paired-end reads. The study's processing was this. FastQC version 0.11.8 was used to assess read quality. MiXCR version 3.0.3 was used to build CDR3 sequences by aligning reads to GenBank TRG or TRD reference genes. Default MiXCR parameters were applied, except that 3 rather than 5 consecutive nucleotides were used for TRDD assembly. Repertoire analyses, including normalized Shannon-Wiener diversity, clonotype tracking and multidimensional scaling, were performed with VDJtools version 1.2.1 under default settings. Out-of-frame CDR3 sequences and those containing stop codons were excluded from analysis. The public reads were reprocessed by TCRdb using CATT, and rows of matching DNA were later combined. The V and J calls reflect TCRdb's pipeline rather than the authors' work. This sample gives over 600 delta-chain clones in total; about a third of them show up just once. The ten largest make up about 28% of the sample.

This record comes from a study of in vitro expanded adult blood gammadelta T cells (dated by TCRdb to the early 2020s). Some background on the complete study: Among T cells, the purity of sorted Vgamma9Vdelta2 cells was between 94.4% and 100%. The study compared the TCR repertoire of Vgamma9Vdelta2 T cells expanded in vitro with a mistletoe-extract drug against those expanded with HMBPP or zoledronate. For every donor, cells were stimulated separately with HMBPP, zoledronate or AbnobaViscum P, and the TRG and TRD CDR3 repertoires from each condition were sequenced. The TCR repertoire analysis included three subjects.

As encoded in the germline V gene, CDR1 is GEAIGNYY while CDR2 is EKD. From its cysteine to its phenylalanine, the CDR3 spans 17 amino acids. The entry retains the CDR3 DNA only, 51 bases that are in frame from base 1. Unmatched junction bases come to 7, with V trimmed by 3 bases and J by 1 base. The study at large found these results: All repertoires were derived from in vitro expanded cultures of healthy donor cells rather than from mistletoe-treated patients. Top TRGV9 CDR3 clonotypes were largely public, being shared across donors and across all three stimulation conditions. The TRDV2 repertoire shared between treatments was private to each donor, and multidimensional scaling grouped TRD repertoires by subject rather than by stimulant. AbnobaViscum P-expanded Vgamma9Vdelta2 repertoires showed CDR3 length, diversity and J usage similar to HMBPP- and zoledronate-expanded repertoires, suggesting a polyclonal response.

Interpreted using the paper, the treatment or condition label stands for: AbnobaViscum Pini, a non-fermented European mistletoe (Viscum album, pine host) extract drug, around 980 ug/mL. Live CD3+ TCRgammadelta+ Vgamma9+ Vdelta2+ T cells were FACS-sorted on a FACS Aria III after expansion. PBMC were pulsed for one day with around 910 ug/mL AbnobaViscum P, then washed three times before expansion. The cultures were expanded for about 13 days, and IL-2 was added again every 3 to 4 days. Following the one-day stimulant pulse, the cells were washed three times and then grown in medium with about 100 U/mL IL-2. Before culture, peripheral blood mononuclear cells were isolated by Lymphoprep gradient centrifugation and were cryopreserved in liquid nitrogen.

Material: gamma-delta T cells from peripheral blood expanded in culture, obtained from an in vitro culture stimulated with Abnoba P. This receptor was taken from an adult in good health. The rearrangement joined TRDV2 to TRDJ1; TRDD3 fits 13 bases in the junction. CDR3 sequence: CACDSVLGDTGTDKLIF. The DNA sequence is given as TGTGCCTGTGACTCTGTACTGGGGGATACGGGCACCGATAAACTCATCTTT.